Listed below are T cell receptor beta chains from one sample, sequenced in a study of CD8 T cells in Susac syndrome. TCRdb passed the immunoSEQ multiplex PCR reads through MiXCR, listing each CDR3 protein once. The table lists about 200,000 distinct CDR3 sequences, 95% of them singletons. The sequencing sample was made of CD4+ T cells from PBMCs. These TCRs come from a human donor with multiple sclerosis. CDR3s include the opening cysteine and the closing phenylalanine or tryptophan. Fields, in order: V gene, J gene, D gene, CDR3 DNA, CDR3 protein. A D gene is named only where the DNA matches it firmly.

V: TRBV3-1; J: TRBJ1-2; D: -; DNA: TGTGCCAGCAGCCAACAAGGTGGCTACACCTTC; CDR3: CASSQQGGYTF
V: TRBV20-1; J: TRBJ2-1; D: -; DNA: TGCAGTGCTAGAGGACTCGCCTACAATGAGCAGTTCTTC; CDR3: CSARGLAYNEQFF
V: TRBV3-1; J: TRBJ1-2; D: -; DNA: TGTGCCAGCAGCCACGCGGTAGGGGACGGCTACACCTTC; CDR3: CASSHAVGDGYTF
V: TRBV29-1; J: TRBJ2-2; D: -; DNA: TGCAGCGTTGTTGACAACGCGAACACCGGGGAGCTGTTTTTT; CDR3: CSVVDNANTGELFF
V: TRBV3-1; J: TRBJ2-7; D: -; DNA: TGTGCCAGCAGCCCCGGAGGGCAGGGACGGCTCGAGCAGTACTTC; CDR3: CASSPGGQGRLEQYF
V: TRBV11-3; J: TRBJ1-6; D: -; DNA: TGTGCCAGCGCCAGGGGTAGAGGTTCACCCCTCCACTTT; CDR3: CASARGRGSPLHF
V: TRBV11-2; J: TRBJ1-1; D: TRBD1; DNA: TGTGCCAGCAGCCCTACCCTCGGACAGGGGTGGACTGAAGCTTTCTTT; CDR3: CASSPTLGQGWTEAFF
V: TRBV2; J: TRBJ2-3; D: TRBD2; DNA: TGTGCCAGCAGCGCGCTCAGCGGGGGGACCACAGATACGCAGTATTTT; CDR3: CASSALSGGTTDTQYF
V: TRBV29-1; J: TRBJ2-1; D: -; DNA: TGCAGCGTCGAATTCGACAGCTACAATGAGCAGTTCTTC; CDR3: CSVEFDSYNEQFF
V: TRBV6-2/TRBV6-3; J: TRBJ2-3; D: -; DNA: TGTGCCAGCAGCCCAAGACTTTCCTCGACGCAGTATTTT; CDR3: CASSPRLSSTQYF
V: TRBV11-1; J: TRBJ2-1; D: TRBD1; DNA: TGTGCCAGCAGCTCATCACAGGGGTCGCCCTACAATGAGCAGTTCTTC; CDR3: CASSSSQGSPYNEQFF
V: TRBV20-1; J: TRBJ1-1; D: -; DNA: TGCAGTTCCATATACCCAGCAGCTTTCTTT; CDR3: CSSIYPAAFF
V: TRBV7-9; J: TRBJ2-1; D: -; DNA: TGTGCCAGCAGTCTCCCCCCGGGGATATACAATGAGCAGTTCTTC; CDR3: CASSLPPGIYNEQFF
V: TRBV29-1; J: TRBJ1-1; D: -; DNA: TGCAGCGCCGAAGGAGGGAACACTGAAGCTTTCTTT; CDR3: CSAEGGNTEAFF
V: TRBV11-2; J: TRBJ2-5; D: -; DNA: TGTGCCAGCCTTGATGGACTTAGGTACCAAGAGACCCAGTACTTC; CDR3: CASLDGLRYQETQYF
V: TRBV18; J: TRBJ2-1; D: TRBD1; DNA: TGTGCCAGCTCACTCGGACAGGGTGGGTACAATGAGCAGTTCTTC; CDR3: CASSLGQGGYNEQFF
V: TRBV6-1; J: TRBJ1-5; D: -; DNA: TGTGCCAGCAGTGAAGCGCTCGTAGGTCAGCCCCAGCATTTT; CDR3: CASSEALVGQPQHF